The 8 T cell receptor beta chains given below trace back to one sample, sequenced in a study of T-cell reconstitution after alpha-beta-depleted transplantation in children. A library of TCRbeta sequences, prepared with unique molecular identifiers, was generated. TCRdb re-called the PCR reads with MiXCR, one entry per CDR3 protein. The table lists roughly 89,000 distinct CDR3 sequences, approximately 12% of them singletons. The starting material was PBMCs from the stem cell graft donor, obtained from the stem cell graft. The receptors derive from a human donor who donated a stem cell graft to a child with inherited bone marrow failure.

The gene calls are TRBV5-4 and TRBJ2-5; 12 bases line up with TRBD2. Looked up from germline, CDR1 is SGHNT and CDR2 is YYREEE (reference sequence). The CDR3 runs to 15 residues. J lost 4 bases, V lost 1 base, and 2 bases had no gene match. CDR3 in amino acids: CASSLRLAGAETQYF. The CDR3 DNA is TGTGCCAGCAGCTTGCGACTAGCGGGAGCAGAGACCCAGTACTTC.

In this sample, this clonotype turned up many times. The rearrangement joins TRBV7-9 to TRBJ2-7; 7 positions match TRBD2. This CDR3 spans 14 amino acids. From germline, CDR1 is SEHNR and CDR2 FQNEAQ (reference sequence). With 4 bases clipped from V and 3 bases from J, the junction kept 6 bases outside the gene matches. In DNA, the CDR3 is TGTGCCAGCAGCTCCTTTGGCGGGAGCTACGAGCAGTACTTC. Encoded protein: CASSSFGGSYEQYF.

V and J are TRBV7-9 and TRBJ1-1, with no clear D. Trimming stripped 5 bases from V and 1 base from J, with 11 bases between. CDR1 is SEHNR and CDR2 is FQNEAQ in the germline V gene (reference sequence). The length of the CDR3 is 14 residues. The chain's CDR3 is CASSPVRRNTEAFF. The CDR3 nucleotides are TGTGCCAGCAGCCCCGTTAGACGGAACACTGAAGCTTTCTTT.

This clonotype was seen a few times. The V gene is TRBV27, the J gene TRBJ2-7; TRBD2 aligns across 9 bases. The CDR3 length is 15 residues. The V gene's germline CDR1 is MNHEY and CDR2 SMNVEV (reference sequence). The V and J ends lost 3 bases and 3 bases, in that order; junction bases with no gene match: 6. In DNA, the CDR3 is TGTGCCAGCAGTTTGGGGGCGGGAGGGTACTACGAGCAGTACTTC. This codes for CASSLGAGGYYEQYF.

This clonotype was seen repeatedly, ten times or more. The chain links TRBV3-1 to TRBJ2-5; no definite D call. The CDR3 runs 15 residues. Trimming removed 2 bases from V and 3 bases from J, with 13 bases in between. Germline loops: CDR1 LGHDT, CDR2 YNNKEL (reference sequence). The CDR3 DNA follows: TGTGCCAGCAGCCAAAGCTTGAGCTCGGAAGAGACCCAGTACTTC. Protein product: CASSQSLSSEETQYF.

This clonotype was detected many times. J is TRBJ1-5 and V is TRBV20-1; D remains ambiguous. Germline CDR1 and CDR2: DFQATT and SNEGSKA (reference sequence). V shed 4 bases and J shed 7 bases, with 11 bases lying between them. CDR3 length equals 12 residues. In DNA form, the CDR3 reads TGCAGTGCTACGAGTCAGAGCCAGCCCCAGCATTTT. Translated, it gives CSATSQSQPQHF.

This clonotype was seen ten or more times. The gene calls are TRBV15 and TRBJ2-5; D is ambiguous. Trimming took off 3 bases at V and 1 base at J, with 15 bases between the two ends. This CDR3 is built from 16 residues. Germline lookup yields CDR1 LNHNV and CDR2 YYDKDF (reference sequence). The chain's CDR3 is CATSRSSAATQETQYF. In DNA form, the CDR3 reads TGTGCCACCAGCAGGTCAAGTGCGGCAACCCAAGAGACCCAGTACTTC.

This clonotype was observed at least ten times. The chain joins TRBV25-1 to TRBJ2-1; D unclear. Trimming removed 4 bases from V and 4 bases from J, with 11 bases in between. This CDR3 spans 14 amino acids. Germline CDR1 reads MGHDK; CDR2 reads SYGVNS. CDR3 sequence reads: CASSVALHYNEQFF. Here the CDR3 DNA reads TGTGCCAGCAGTGTCGCTCTCCATTACAATGAGCAGTTCTTC.